This TCR beta chain was identified during a study of T cell changes during pregnancy in multiple sclerosis. The germline gives CDR1 LNHNV, CDR2 YYDKDF (reference sequence). V was shortened by 5 bases and J by 8 bases, with 12 bases between the two germline ends. This CDR3 is built from 13 residues. This clone has just a few counts. The assay was immunoSEQ multiplex PCR, and TCRdb's table has in-frame clones only and misses some. The data show 55,000 to 70,000 clones, roughly nine tenths seen once. This receptor was taken from a female donor with multiple sclerosis, enrolled in a pregnancy study. Sample: peripheral blood, taken in the first trimester of pregnancy. The V gene is TRBV15, the J gene TRBJ1-4; D unresolved. The CDR3 region is CATSARFLEKLFF. CDR3 in DNA: TGTGCCACCAGCGCTCGATTCCTAGAAAAACTGTTTTTT.